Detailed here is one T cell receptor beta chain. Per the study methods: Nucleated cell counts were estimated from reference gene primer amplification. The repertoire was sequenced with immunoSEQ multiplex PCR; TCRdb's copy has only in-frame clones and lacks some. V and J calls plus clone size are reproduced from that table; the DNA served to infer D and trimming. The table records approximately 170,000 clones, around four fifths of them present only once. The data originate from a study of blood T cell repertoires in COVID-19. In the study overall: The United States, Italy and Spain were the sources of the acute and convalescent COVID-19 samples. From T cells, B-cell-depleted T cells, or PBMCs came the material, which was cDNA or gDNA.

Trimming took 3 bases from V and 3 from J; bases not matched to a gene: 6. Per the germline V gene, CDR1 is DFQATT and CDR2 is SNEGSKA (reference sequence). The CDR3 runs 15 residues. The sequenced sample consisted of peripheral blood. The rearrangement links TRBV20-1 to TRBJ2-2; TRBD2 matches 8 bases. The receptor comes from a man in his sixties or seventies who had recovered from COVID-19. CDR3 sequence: CSASVSGSYTGELFF. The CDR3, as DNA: TGCAGTGCTAGTGTCAGCGGGAGTTACACCGGGGAGCTGTTTTTT.